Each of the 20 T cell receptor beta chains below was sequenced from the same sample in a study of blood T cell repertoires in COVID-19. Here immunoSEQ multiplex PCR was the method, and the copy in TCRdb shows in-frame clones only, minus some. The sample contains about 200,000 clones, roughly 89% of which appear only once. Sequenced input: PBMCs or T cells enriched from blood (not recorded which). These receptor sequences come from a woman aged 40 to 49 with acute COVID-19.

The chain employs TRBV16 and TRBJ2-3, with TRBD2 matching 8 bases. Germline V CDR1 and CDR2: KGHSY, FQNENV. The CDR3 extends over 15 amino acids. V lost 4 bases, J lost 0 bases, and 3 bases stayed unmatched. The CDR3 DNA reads TGTGCCAGCAGCCCTCGGGGGGGGAGCACAGATACGCAGTATTTT. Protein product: CASSPRGGSTDTQYF.

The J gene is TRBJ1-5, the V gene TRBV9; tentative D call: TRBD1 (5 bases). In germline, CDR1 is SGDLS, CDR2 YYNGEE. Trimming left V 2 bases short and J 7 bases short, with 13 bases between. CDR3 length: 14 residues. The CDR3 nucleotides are TGTGCCAGCAGCGTCAACGGAGGGGACCAGCCCCAGCATTTT. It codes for CASSVNGGDQPQHF.

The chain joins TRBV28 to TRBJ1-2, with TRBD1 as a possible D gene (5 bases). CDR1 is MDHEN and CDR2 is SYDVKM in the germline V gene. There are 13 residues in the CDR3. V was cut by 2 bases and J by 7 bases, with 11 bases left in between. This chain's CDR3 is CASSLQGERGYTF. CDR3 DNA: TGTGCCAGCAGTTTACAGGGCGAGCGTGGCTACACCTTC.

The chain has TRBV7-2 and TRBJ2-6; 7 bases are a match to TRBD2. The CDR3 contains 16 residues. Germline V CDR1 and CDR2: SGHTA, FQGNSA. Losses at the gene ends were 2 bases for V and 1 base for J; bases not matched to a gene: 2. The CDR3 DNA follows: TGTGCCAGCAGCTTAAGGGGAGGGTCTGGGGCCAACGTCCTGACTTTC. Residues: CASSLRGGSGANVLTF.

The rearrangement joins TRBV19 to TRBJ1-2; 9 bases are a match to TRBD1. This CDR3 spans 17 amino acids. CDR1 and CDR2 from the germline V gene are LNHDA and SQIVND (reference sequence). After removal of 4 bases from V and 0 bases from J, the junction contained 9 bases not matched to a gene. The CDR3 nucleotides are TGTGCCAGTAGTAATGGACAGGGGCGCCCGCCTAACTATGGCTACACCTTC. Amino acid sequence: CASSNGQGRPPNYGYTF.

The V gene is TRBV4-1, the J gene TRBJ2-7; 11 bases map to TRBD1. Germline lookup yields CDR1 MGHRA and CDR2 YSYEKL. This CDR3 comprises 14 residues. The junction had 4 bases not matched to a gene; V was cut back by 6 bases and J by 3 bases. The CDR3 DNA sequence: TGCGCCAGCAGTCCGGGGACAGGGGGCTACGAGCAGTACTTC. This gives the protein CASSPGTGGYEQYF.

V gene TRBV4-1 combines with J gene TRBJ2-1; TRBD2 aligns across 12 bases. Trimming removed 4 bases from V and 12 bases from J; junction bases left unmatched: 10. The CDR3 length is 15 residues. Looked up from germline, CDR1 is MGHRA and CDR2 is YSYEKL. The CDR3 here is CASSPMTSGRTGQFF. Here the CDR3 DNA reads TGCGCCAGCAGCCCGATGACTAGCGGGAGAACGGGGCAGTTCTTC.

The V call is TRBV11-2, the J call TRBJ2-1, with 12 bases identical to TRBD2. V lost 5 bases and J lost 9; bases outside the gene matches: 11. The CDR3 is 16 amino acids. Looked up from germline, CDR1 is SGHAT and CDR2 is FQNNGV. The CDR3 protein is CASSPLAGGRRGEQFF. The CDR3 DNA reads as TGTGCCAGCAGCCCACTAGCGGGAGGAAGAAGGGGTGAGCAGTTCTTC.

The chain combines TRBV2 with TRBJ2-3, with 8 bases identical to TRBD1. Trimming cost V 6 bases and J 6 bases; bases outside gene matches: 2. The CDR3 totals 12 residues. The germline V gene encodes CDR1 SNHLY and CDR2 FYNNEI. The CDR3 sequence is CASRNRGDTQYF. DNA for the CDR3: TGTGCCAGCAGAAACAGGGGGGATACGCAGTATTTT.

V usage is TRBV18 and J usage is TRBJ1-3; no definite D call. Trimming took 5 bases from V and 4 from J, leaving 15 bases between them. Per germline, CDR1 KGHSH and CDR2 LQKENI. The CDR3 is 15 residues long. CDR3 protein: CASSSSIQRGNTIYF. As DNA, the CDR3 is TGTGCCAGCTCATCCTCGATTCAGCGGGGAAACACCATATATTTT.

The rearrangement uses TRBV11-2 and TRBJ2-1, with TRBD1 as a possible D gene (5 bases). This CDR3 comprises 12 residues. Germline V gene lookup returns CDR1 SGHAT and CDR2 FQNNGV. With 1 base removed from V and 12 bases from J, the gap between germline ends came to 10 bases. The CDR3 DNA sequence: TGTGCCAGCAGCTTAGCAGGGTTCGGGCAGTTCTTC. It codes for CASSLAGFGQFF.

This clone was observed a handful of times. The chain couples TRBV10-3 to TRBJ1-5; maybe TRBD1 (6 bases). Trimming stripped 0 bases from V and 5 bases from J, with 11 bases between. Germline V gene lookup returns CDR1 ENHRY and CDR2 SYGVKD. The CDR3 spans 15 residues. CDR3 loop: CAISESGGADQPQHF. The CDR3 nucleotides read TGTGCCATCAGTGAGTCCGGGGGGGCTGATCAGCCCCAGCATTTT.

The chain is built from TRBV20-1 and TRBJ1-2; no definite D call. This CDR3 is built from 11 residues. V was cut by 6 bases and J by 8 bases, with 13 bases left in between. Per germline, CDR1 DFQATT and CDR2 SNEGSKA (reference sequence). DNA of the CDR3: TGCAGTGCCAAGACGGTGAGGGGCTACACCTTC. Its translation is CSAKTVRGYTF.

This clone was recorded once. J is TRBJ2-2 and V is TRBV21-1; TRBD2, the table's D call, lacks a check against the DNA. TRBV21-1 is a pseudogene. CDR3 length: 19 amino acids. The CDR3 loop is CASSKWRLAGGPNTGELFF. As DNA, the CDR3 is TGTGCCAGCAGCAAATGGCGGCTAGCGGGAGGTCCGAACACCGGGGAGCTGTTTTTT.

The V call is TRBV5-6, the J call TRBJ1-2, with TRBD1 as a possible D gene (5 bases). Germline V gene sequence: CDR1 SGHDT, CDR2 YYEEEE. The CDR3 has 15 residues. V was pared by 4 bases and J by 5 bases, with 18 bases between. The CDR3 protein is CASSIRRGKWYGYTF. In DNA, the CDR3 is TGTGCCAGCAGCATCCGACGGGGGAAATGGTATGGCTACACCTTC.

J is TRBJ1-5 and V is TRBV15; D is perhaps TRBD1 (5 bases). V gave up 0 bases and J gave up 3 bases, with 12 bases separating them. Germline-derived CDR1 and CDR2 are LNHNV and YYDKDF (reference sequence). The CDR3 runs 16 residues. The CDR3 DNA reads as TGTGCCACCAGCAGAGAGGGGGGAGGGGTCAATCAGCCCCAGCATTTT. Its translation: CATSREGGGVNQPQHF. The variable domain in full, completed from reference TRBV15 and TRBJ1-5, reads DAMVIQNPRYQVTQFGKPVTLSCSQTLNHNVMYWYQQKSSQAPKLLFHYYDKDFNNEADTPDNFQSRRPNTSFCFLDIRSPGLGDTAMYLCATSREGGGVNQPQHFGDGTRLSIL.

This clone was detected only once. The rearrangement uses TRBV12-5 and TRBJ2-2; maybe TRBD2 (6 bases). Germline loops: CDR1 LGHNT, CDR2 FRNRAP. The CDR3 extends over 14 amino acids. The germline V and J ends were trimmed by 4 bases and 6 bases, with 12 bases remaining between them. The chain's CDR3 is CASGSEGFAGELFF. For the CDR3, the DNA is TGTGCTAGTGGTTCGGAGGGCTTCGCCGGGGAGCTGTTTTTT.

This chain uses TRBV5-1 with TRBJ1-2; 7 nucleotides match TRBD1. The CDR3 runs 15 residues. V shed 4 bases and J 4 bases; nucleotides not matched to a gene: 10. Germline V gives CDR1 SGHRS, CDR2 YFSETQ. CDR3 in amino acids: CASSLRDSFLYGYTF. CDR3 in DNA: TGCGCCAGCAGCCTACGGGACAGCTTCCTCTATGGCTACACCTTC.

CDR3 in DNA: TGTGCCAGCAGTGAAGAATGGGACACTAACTATGGCTACACCTTC. It codes for CASSEEWDTNYGYTF. The chain combines TRBV6-1 with TRBJ1-2; tentative D call: TRBD1 (6 bases). Germline assignment: CDR1 MNHNS and CDR2 SASEGT. The CDR3 spans 15 residues. V was pared by 1 base and J by 0 bases, with 9 bases between.

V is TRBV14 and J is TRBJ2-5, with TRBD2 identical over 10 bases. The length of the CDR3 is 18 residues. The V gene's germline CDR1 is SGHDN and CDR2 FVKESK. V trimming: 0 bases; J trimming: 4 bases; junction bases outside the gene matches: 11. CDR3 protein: CASSQDGLAGEYRETQYF. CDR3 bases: TGTGCCAGCAGCCAAGATGGGCTAGCGGGGGAATATCGAGAGACCCAGTACTTC.